The following is a TCR beta chain sequence with its context. Its antigen is unknown. No per-base quality is available; no much larger clone lies one base away. This sample's time point label indicates: about 28 days (+/-7) after the second vaccine dose. AZD1222 recipients with second doses at about 4 weeks or about 12 weeks were pooled, because spike-specific TCR depth and breadth did not differ between schedules. Samples from vaccinated people were obtained from the UK trials COV001 and COV002, which included a single-blind randomized controlled phase 2/3 trial of AZD1222 (ChAdOx1 nCoV-19) in healthy adults. Trial participant PBMC samples were collected at day 0 and day 28 after the second dose for TCRbeta chain sequencing. This sample is drawn from a study of T cell responses to AZD1222 COVID-19 vaccine (dated by TCRdb to the early 2020s). Regarding the research as a whole: TCR sequencing covered 230 to 250 trial participants: approximately 200 given two doses of AZD1222 and 26 given two doses of MenACWY control vaccine. Enrollment into the trials was organized by age into subgroups of 18-55, 56-69 and 70-plus years, and those subgroups contained around 150, 28 and 57 TCR-sequenced participants, respectively. What the research found in general, with its limitations: No day 14 peak-response samples were available, so repertoires were characterized only after the peak T cell response. Reportedly, almost half of the unique spike-specific TCRs recognized epitopes lying outside the regions that are mutated in the B.1.351 and B.1.1.7 variants. A significant rise in spike-specific TCR breadth and depth was observed after two AZD1222 doses relative to day 0 and relative to MenACWY recipients. In the small 56-69-year group, the increase in depth fell short of significance, most likely because of low power. The vaccine-associated CD4 TCRs covered the entire spike protein, and the dominant responses fell in regions 160-218 and 743-854. Conclusions about previously exposed vaccinees were limited because only a handful of AZD1222 recipients were SARS-CoV-2 seropositive at baseline. Participants were mostly white British and included more females than males, and it was suggested by the authors that clonal diversity may have been underestimated.

The CDR3 regions of human TCRbeta chains were analyzed by immunosequencing. Processing in the source paper ran as follows. TCRs in the repertoires were compared against a reference library of SARS-CoV-2-specific TCRs that had been generated with the MIRA antigen-specificity platform. Breadth meant the fraction of unique TCRs that were SARS-CoV-2-associated, whereas depth meant the fraction of total T cells that were SARS-CoV-2-associated. Using the MIRA data, each spike-specific TCR was assigned both to the spike region to which the TCR was reactive and to a CD4 or CD8 class. Log10-transformed breadth and depth values were compared by one-way ANOVA with Sidak's multiple comparisons tests. This immuneACCESS table, as held by TCRdb, lists in-frame sequences with V and J called but not all clones. Of the missing ones, under half trace to an unresolved V gene in checked studies; the others have no known cause. V and J calls and clone size are as listed in that table; D and trimming were resolved from the DNA. Here the sample has some 70,000 clones; about 80% occur a single time. In total, the top ten clones hold 11% to 15% of the sample.

The sequences come from peripheral blood, collected 28 days after the second AZD1222 dose. This clonotype was obtained from an adult who received the AZD1222 COVID-19 vaccine.

The CDR3 protein is CASSVGQSYEQYF. The bases read TGCGCCAGCAGTGTGGGACAGTCCTACGAGCAGTACTTC. The chain employs TRBV10-2 and TRBJ2-7, with 7 middle bases fitting TRBD1. Taken from cysteine to phenylalanine, the CDR3 has 13 residues. The DNA shown is the 39-base CDR3, in frame from base 1. The germline V gene supplies CDR1 WSHSY and CDR2 SAAADI. The germline V end is reduced by 4 bases and the J end by 1 base; junction bases left unmatched: 1.